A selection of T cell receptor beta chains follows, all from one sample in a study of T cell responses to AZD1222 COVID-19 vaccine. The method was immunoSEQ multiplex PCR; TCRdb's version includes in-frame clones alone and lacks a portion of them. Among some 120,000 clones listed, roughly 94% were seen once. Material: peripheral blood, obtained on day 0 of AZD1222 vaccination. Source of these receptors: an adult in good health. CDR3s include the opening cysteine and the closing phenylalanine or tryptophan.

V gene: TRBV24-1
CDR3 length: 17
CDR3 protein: CATSGDKMGRWTDTQYF

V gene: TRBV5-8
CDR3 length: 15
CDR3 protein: CASSLGEAGAAGAFF

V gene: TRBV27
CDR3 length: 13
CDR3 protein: CASSLNGGYEQYF

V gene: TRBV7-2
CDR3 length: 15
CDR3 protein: CASSSLYGKNTEAFF

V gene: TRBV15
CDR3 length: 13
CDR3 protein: CATSGMTGDEQFF

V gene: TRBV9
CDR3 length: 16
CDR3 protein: CASSTRDSQAADTQYF

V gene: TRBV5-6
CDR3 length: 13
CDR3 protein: CASSPGVSYEQYF

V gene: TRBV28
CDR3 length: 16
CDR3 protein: CASSSPPTTATDTQYF

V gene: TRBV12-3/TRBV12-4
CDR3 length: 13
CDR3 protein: CASSLEGGREQYF

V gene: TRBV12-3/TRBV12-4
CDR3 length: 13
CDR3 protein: CASSFSGFEGYTF

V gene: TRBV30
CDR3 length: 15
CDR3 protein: CAWSVFGYATGELFF

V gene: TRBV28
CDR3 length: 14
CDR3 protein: CASIPTGDGGPQHF

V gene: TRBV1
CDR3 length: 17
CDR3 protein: CTSSPERVEGDGDEQFF

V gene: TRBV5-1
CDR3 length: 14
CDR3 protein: CASSGLPEGDEQFF